This T cell receptor beta chain came from a study of CD8 T cells in Susac syndrome. With V trimmed by 6 bases and J by 5 bases, 11 bases remained unmatched. There are 15 residues in the CDR3. In germline, CDR1 is MNHEY, CDR2 SMNVEV (reference sequence). RNA, at about 0.45 to 1 ug, was reverse transcribed with random hexamers. Amplification of TCR beta CDR3 was carried out by immunoSEQ multiplex PCR, which covered 54 Vbeta and 13 Jbeta segments. One entry per CDR3 protein results from TCRdb running MiXCR on the immunoSEQ multiplex PCR reads. The table shows just over 150,000 distinct CDR3 sequences, with roughly 95% occurring only once.

The J gene is TRBJ2-7, the V gene TRBV27, with 9 bases lining up with TRBD1. The sequencing input was CD8+ T cells from PBMCs. The TCR sequence derives from a human donor with multiple sclerosis. CDR3 region: CASSRLGQGANEQYF. CDR3 nucleotide sequence: TGTGCCAGCAGCCGCCTGGGACAGGGTGCCAACGAGCAGTACTTC.